This TCR beta chain appears in the sequencing data of a study of T cell clones after liver transplantation. Overall study: A pre-transplant mixed lymphocyte reaction with TCRbeta sequencing defined graft-donor-reactive clones followed in post-transplant blood. Graft-donor-reactive sequences were compared with third-party-reactive TCRbeta sequences from pre-transplant mixed lymphocyte reactions. Standard immunosuppression, with no induction, continued until 12-24 months after transplant.

Sequenced by immunoSEQ multiplex PCR; TCRdb stores in-frame clones only, minus some. The profile covers approximately 100,000 clones, with 82% appearing a single time and approximately 0.99% taken by the ten largest. CD3+CD4+ and CD3+CD8+ cells were FACS-sorted from thawed unstimulated PBMCs. This CDR3 is 15 amino acids long. The ends were cut back, 2 bases at V and 4 bases at J, with 15 bases in the middle. CDR1 and CDR2 from the germline V gene are SGHTA and FQGTGA. Sequencing used CD4+ T cells from blood, obtained before liver transplant. The rearrangement uses TRBV7-3 and TRBJ2-7; a weak D match, TRBD2 (6 bases). The receptor was isolated from a human donor who received a liver transplant. CDR3 sequence: CASSLGGASVYEQYF. The CDR3 bases are TGTGCCAGCAGCTTAGGCGGGGCCTCTGTATACGAGCAGTACTTC.